These 15 T cell receptor beta chains originate from one sample sequenced in a study of OX40 agonist ivuxolimab in advanced cancers. Clones were sequenced by immunoSEQ multiplex PCR, and TCRdb holds only the in-frame ones, with some missing. Here the sample spans about 61,000 clones, about nine tenths being singletons. This material consisted of CD4+ or CD8+ T cells sorted from blood, taken in a trial of the OX40 agonist ivuxolimab. The source is an adult with an advanced solid tumor such as melanoma, head and neck, liver or kidney cancer.

The chain links TRBV6-5 to TRBJ1-1; the D gene is possibly TRBD1 (5 bases). The CDR3 sequence is 14 residues long. V gave up 6 bases and J gave up 6 bases, with 17 bases separating them. In germline, CDR1 is MNHEY, CDR2 SVGAGI. For the CDR3, the DNA is TGTGCCAGCAGCCGCTACAAAGAAGGGGCTGAAGCTTTCTTT. It translates to CASSRYKEGAEAFF.

The rearrangement joins TRBV4-2 to TRBJ1-1; D unclear. This CDR3 spans 11 amino acids. Germline CDR1 is LGHNA and CDR2 is YNFKEQ. V was cut by 1 base and J by 8 bases, with 5 bases left in between. The CDR3 sequence is CASSQAWEAFF. The CDR3 region has the DNA TGTGCCAGCAGCCAAGCGTGGGAAGCTTTCTTT.

The V gene is TRBV29-1, the J gene TRBJ1-2, with D hard to call. In germline, CDR1 is SQVTM, CDR2 ANQGSEA. This CDR3 comprises 10 residues. V lost 4 bases and J lost 5, with 5 bases in between. CDR3 residues: CSVAAYGYTF. In nucleotides, the CDR3 is TGCAGCGTTGCCGCATATGGCTACACCTTC.

V is TRBV13 and J is TRBJ2-2; no clear D. Germline lookup yields CDR1 PRHDT and CDR2 FYEKMQ (reference sequence). This CDR3 has 13 residues. Trimming cost V 5 bases and J 1 base, with 5 bases left between them. CDR3: CASSPENTGELFF. DNA of the CDR3: TGTGCCAGCAGCCCAGAGAACACCGGGGAGCTGTTTTTT.

V and J are TRBV19 and TRBJ2-1; 8 bases are a match to TRBD1. The junction had 1 base not matched to a gene; V was cut back by 2 bases and J by 10 bases. From germline, CDR1 is LNHDA and CDR2 SQIVND (reference sequence). The CDR3 length is 12 residues. The chain's CDR3 is CASSITGGEQFF. The CDR3 region has the DNA TGTGCCAGTAGTATAACAGGGGGGGAGCAGTTCTTC.

The chain combines TRBV28 with TRBJ1-5; no clear D. The CDR3 extends over 15 amino acids. Germline V gene lookup returns CDR1 MDHEN and CDR2 SYDVKM. Trimming cost V 3 bases and J 3 bases, with 12 bases left between them. The CDR3 is CASSLVRLLNQPQHF. The DNA for the CDR3 is TGTGCCAGCAGTTTGGTTCGACTCCTCAATCAGCCCCAGCATTTT.

The chain couples TRBV2 to TRBJ1-4; possibly TRBD1 for D (6 bases). V lost 4 bases and J lost 8, with 17 bases in between. Germline assignment: CDR1 SNHLY and CDR2 FYNNEI. CDR3 length: 15 residues. Here the CDR3 DNA reads TGTGCCAGCAGTGGAAAGGACAGACTTCCCGAAAAACTGTTTTTT. This encodes CASSGKDRLPEKLFF.

The count of this clone is one. The chain has TRBV4-3 and TRBJ1-3, with 9 nucleotides matching TRBD1. Trimming removed 0 bases from V and 4 bases from J; junction bases left unmatched: 4. Per germline, CDR1 LGHNA and CDR2 YSLEER. The CDR3 covers 16 residues. CDR3 sequence: CASSQEGQGMGNTIYF. DNA for the CDR3: TGCGCCAGCAGCCAAGAGGGACAGGGAATGGGAAACACCATATATTTT.

The V call is TRBV19, the J call TRBJ1-5, with D hard to call. The V end lost 6 bases, the J end lost 0 bases, and 6 bases lay between the germline ends. CDR3 size: 13 residues. Per the germline V gene, CDR1 is LNHDA and CDR2 is SQIVND (reference sequence). CDR3 sequence reads: CASSDYSNQPQHF. For the CDR3, the DNA is TGTGCCAGTAGCGACTATAGCAATCAGCCCCAGCATTTT.

The J gene is TRBJ2-3, the V gene TRBV12-5; 7 bases are shared with TRBD1. The CDR3 length is 15 residues. Germline CDR1 reads LGHNT; CDR2 reads FRNRAP. Trimming removed 5 bases from V and 6 bases from J; junction bases left unmatched: 11. CDR3: CASGAKTGEYDTQYF. In DNA, the CDR3 is TGTGCTAGTGGTGCCAAAACAGGGGAATACGATACGCAGTATTTT.

This rearrangement joins TRBV15 to TRBJ2-1; D gene ambiguous. Trimming removed 2 bases at V and 15 bases at J, with 17 bases between. The CDR3 has 13 residues. Germline CDR1 is LNHNV and CDR2 is YYDKDF (reference sequence). The CDR3 nucleotides read TGTGCCACCAGCAGATCCGCCCCCGAAGGTCTGTTCTTC. Its protein product is CATSRSAPEGLFF.

This sequence joins TRBV30 and TRBJ1-5; D call uncertain. This CDR3 is built from 15 residues. Germline CDR1 GTSNPN, CDR2 SVGIG (reference sequence). The V and J ends lost 0 bases and 6 bases respectively, with 15 bases between them. The CDR3 here is CAWSVRGYLVQPQHF. For the CDR3, the DNA is TGTGCCTGGAGTGTTAGAGGCTACCTAGTTCAGCCCCAGCATTTT.

This chain connects TRBV6-5 to TRBJ1-5; the D gene is possibly TRBD1 (5 bases). Germline lookup yields CDR1 MNHEY and CDR2 SVGAGI. The CDR3 has 16 residues. V lost 0 bases to trimming and J lost 4 bases, with 13 bases between them. CDR3: CASSYSAATVNQPQHF. CDR3 nucleotides: TGTGCCAGCAGTTACTCTGCTGCGACAGTTAATCAGCCCCAGCATTTT.

The chain links TRBV29-1 to TRBJ1-2; D is unclear. The CDR3 length is 11 residues. Trimming cost V 0 bases and J 1 base, with 0 bases left between them. Germline V lookup: CDR1 SQVTM, CDR2 ANQGSEA. The CDR3 sequence is CSVEDNYGYTF. CDR3 DNA: TGCAGCGTTGAAGATAACTATGGCTACACCTTC.

This sequence joins TRBV30 and TRBJ1-5, with 10 nucleotides matching TRBD1. This CDR3 spans 14 amino acids. Unmatched junction bases numbered 4, after V lost 2 bases and J lost 6 bases. The germline gives CDR1 GTSNPN, CDR2 SVGIG (reference sequence). The CDR3 DNA is TGTGCCTGGAGTTCCGGGACAGGGGTTCAGCCCCAGCATTTT. Amino acids: CAWSSGTGVQPQHF.